A single T cell receptor beta chain is shown here with its context. Its specificity is unknown. These data belong to a study of cytomegalovirus exposure and HLA in healthy donors. PCR primers comprised 60 Vbeta and 13 Jbeta primers. Profiled with immunoSEQ multiplex PCR; TCRdb holds only in-frame clones, not every one. The sample has approximately 150,000 clones; about 66% are singletons. Points from the study as a whole: Donors belonging to an Asian-associated ancestry cluster reportedly showed fewer N-insertions in productive TCRs than the approximately 670-donor mean, according to what a later analysis found. Reports state that TCR beta sequences accurately predicted most subjects' HLA-A and HLA-B alleles.

Sequenced material: PBMCs. The clonotype was recovered from a male donor in good health and CMV-seronegative.

CDR3 coding DNA: TGTGCCAGTAGTATAACGCGTGAAACCTACGAGCAGTACTTC. Encoded protein: CASSITRETYEQYF. This chain connects TRBV19 to TRBJ2-7, with D hard to call. The germline V and J ends were trimmed by 2 bases and 2 bases, with 10 bases remaining between them. The CDR3 loop spans 14 amino acids. CDR1 is LNHDA, CDR2 SQIVND, per germline (reference sequence).